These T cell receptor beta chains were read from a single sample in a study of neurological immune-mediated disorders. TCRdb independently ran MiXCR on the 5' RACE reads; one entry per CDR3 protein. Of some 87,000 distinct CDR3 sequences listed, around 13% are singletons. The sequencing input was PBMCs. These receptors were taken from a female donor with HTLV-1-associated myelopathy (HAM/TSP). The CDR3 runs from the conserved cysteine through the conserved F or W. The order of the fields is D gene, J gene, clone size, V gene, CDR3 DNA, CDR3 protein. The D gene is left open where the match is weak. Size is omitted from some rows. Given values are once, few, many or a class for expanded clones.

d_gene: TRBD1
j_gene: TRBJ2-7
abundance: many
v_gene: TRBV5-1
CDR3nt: TGCGCCAGCAGCTTACAGGGGGCCACCTACGAGCAGTACTTC
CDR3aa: CASSLQGATYEQYF

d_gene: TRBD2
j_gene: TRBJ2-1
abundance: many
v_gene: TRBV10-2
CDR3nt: TGCGCCAGCAGCCGCGGACTAGTTGGCAATGAGCAGTTCTTC
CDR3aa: CASSRGLVGNEQFF

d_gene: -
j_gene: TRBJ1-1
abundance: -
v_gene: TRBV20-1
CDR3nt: TGCAGTGCTCGGACAAAGAACACTGAAGCTTTCTTT
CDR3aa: CSARTKNTEAFF

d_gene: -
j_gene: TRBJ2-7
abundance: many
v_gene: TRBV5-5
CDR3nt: TGTGCCAGCAGCGAGCTAGCCTCCTCCTACGAGCAGTACTTC
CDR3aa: CASSELASSYEQYF

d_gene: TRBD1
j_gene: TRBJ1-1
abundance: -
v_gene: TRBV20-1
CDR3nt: TGCAGTGCTAGGGCCCCGACAGGGGTTAACACTGAAGCTTTCTTT
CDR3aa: CSARAPTGVNTEAFF

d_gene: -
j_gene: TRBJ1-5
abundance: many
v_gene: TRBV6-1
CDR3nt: TGTGCCAGCAGTGAACTAGGCCCTGGGGGCAATCAGCCCCAGCATTTT
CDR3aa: CASSELGPGGNQPQHF

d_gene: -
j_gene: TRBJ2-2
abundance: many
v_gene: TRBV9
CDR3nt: TGTGCCAGCAGCGTAGATCGATACACCGGGGAGCTGTTTTTT
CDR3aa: CASSVDRYTGELFF

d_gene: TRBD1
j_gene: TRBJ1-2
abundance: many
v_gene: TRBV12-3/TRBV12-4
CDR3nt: TGTGCCAGCAGTGACAGTCCAACCGGGACAGTGGACGGGGGCTACACCTTC
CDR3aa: CASSDSPTGTVDGGYTF

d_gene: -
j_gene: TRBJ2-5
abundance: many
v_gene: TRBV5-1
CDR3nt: TGCGCCAGCACCTTAGACAGGTCCATACAAGAGACCCAGTACTTC
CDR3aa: CASTLDRSIQETQYF

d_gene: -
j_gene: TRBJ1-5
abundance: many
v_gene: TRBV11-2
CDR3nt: TGTGCCAGCAGCTTAGGAGGGACCAATCAGCCCCAGCATTTT
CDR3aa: CASSLGGTNQPQHF

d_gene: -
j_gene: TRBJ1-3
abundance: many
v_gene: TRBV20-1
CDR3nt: TGCAGTGCTAGAGATTTTCGGAGTCTCTCTGGAAACACCATATATTTT
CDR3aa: CSARDFRSLSGNTIYF

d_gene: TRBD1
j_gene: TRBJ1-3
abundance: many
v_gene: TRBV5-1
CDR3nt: TGCGCCAGCAGTCGGACAGGGCCCAGCTCTGGAAACACCATATATTTT
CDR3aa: CASSRTGPSSGNTIYF

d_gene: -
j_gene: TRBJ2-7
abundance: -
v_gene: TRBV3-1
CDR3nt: TGTGCCAGCAGCCGGACTACCACCTACGAGCAGTACTTC
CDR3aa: CASSRTTTYEQYF

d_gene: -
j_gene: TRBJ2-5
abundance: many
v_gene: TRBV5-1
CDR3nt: TGCGCCAGCAGCTTAAAAAGCTCCGGGACGGAAGAGACCCAGTACTTC
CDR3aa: CASSLKSSGTEETQYF

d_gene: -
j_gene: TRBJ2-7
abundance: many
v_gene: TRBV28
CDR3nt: TGTGCCAGCAGACCAAACAGGGTCTCCTACGAGCAGTACTTC
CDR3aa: CASRPNRVSYEQYF

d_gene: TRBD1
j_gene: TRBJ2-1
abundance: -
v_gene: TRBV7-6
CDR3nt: TGTGCCAGCAGCTTATTTTTCCAGGGGGATCCTAATGAGCATTTCTTC
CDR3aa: CASSLFFQGDPNEHFF

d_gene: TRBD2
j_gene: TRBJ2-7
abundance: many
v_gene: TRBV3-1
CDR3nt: TGTGCCAGCAGCCAAGAAACTAGCGGACCCTACGAGCAGTACTTC
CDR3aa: CASSQETSGPYEQYF

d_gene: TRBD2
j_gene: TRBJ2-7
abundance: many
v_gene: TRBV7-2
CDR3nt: TGTGCCAGCAGCTTAAACGGGGGGGCCTTCTACGAGCAGTACTTC
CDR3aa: CASSLNGGAFYEQYF

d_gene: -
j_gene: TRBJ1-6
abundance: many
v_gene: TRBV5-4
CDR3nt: TGTGCCAGCAGCTCGAGCCCGGGGGCGAGAGATTCACCCCTCCACTTT
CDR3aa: CASSSSPGARDSPLHF

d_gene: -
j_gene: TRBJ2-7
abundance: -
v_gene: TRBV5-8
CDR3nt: TGTGCCAGCACCTCAGGGGCGGGGTACAGCTACGAGCAGTACTTC
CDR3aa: CASTSGAGYSYEQYF

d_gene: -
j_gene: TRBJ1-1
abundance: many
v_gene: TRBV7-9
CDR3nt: TGTGCCAGCAGCTTAGCGGAGGGGGGGACTGAAGCTTTCTTT
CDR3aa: CASSLAEGGTEAFF

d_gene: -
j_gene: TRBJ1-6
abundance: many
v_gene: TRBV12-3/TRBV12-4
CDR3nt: TGTGCCAGCAGTTTTGGGAATTCACCCCTCCACTTT
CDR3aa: CASSFGNSPLHF

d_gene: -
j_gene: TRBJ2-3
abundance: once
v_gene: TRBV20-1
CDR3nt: TGCAGTTCTAGAGGGATAGGGGGAACCACAGATACGCAGTATTTT
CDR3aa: CSSRGIGGTTDTQYF

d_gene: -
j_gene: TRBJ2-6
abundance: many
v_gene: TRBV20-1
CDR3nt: TGCAGTGCTGTTGGGGGGTCTGGGGCCAACGTCCTGACTTTC
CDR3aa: CSAVGGSGANVLTF

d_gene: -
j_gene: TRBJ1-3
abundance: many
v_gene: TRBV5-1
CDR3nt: TGCGCCAGCAGCTTCGAAGGGACCGGTGGAAACACCATATATTTT
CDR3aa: CASSFEGTGGNTIYF

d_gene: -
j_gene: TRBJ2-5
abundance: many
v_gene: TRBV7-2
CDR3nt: TGTGCCAGCAGCTTATGGCCCGAGACCCAGTACTTC
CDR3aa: CASSLWPETQYF

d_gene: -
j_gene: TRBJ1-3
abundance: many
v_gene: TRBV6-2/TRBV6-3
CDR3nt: TGTGCCAGCAGTTCCCATCAACGGGCTCCTGGAAACACCATATATTTT
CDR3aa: CASSSHQRAPGNTIYF

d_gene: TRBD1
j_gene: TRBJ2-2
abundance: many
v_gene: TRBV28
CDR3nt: TGTGCCAGCAGGTGGGACAGGGGCCACACCGGGGAGCTGTTTTTT
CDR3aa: CASRWDRGHTGELFF

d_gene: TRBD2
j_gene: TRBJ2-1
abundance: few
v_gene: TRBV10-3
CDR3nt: TGTGCCATCAGTGAAAACCCGCGGGGGGGCCTAAGTGAGCAGTTCTTC
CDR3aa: CAISENPRGGLSEQFF

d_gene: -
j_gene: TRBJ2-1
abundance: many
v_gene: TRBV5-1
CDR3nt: TGCGCCAGCAGCGCCTCCGGCCAGAGCTCCTACAATGAGCAGTTCTTC
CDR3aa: CASSASGQSSYNEQFF

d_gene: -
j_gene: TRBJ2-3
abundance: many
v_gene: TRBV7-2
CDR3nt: TGTGCCAGCAGCTTTGCCTACGAGTTCACAGATACGCAGTATTTT
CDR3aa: CASSFAYEFTDTQYF

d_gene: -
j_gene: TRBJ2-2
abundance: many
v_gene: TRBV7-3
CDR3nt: TGTGCCAGCAGCTTATCGCTAACCGGGGAGCTGTTTTTT
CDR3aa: CASSLSLTGELFF

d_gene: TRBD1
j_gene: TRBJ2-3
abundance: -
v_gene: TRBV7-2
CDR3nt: TGTGCCAGCAGCCCTTACGGACAGGAGGCAGATACGCAGTATTTT
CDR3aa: CASSPYGQEADTQYF

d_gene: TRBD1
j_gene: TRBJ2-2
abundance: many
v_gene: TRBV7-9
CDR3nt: TGTGCCAGCAGCTACCGGGACAGGGTGGCCGGGGAGCTGTTTTTT
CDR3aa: CASSYRDRVAGELFF

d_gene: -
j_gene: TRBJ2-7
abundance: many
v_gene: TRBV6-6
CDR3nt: TGTGCCACCCTCAAGGACTACGAGCAGTACTTC
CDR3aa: CATLKDYEQYF

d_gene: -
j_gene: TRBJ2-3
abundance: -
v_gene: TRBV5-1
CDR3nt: TGCGCCAGCAGCTTGGGGGTGAAAACTAGCACAGATACGCAGTATTTT
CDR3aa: CASSLGVKTSTDTQYF

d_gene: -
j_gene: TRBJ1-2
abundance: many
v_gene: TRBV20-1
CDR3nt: TGCAGTGCGGGACACCAAAACTATGGCTACACCTTC
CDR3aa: CSAGHQNYGYTF

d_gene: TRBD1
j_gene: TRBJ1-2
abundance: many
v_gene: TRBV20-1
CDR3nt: TGCAGTGCCCTCCAGGGGGGTCATGGCTACACCTTC
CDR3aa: CSALQGGHGYTF

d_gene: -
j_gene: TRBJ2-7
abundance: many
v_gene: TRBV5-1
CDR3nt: TGCGCCAGCAGCTTCACAGGGCTGTACGAGCAGTACTTC
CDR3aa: CASSFTGLYEQYF

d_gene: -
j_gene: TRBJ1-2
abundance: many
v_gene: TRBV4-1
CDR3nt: TGCGCCAGCAGCCAAGTCATTGGTCGAGGTGGACAACGTGGCTACACCTTC
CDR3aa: CASSQVIGRGGQRGYTF

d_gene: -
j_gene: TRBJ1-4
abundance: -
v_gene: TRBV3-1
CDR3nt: TGTGCCAGCAGCCAAGATTTGCAGGGGCCCATGTTTTTT
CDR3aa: CASSQDLQGPMFF

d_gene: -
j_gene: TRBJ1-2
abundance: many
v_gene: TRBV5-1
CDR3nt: TGCGCCAGCAGCCCCCAGGGCAATGGCTACACCTTC
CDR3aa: CASSPQGNGYTF

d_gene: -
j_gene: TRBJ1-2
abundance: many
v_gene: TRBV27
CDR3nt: TGTGCCAGCAGTCCCACCGGACGGATCTATGGCTACACCTTC
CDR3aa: CASSPTGRIYGYTF

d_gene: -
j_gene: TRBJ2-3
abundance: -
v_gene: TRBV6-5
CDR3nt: TGTGCCAGCAGTTACAGGTATAGCACAGATACGCAGTATTTT
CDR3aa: CASSYRYSTDTQYF

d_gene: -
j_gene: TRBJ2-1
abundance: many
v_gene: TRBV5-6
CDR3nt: TGTGCCAGCAGCCTCAGAGGGGGGGCTATATACAATGAGCAGTTCTTC
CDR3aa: CASSLRGGAIYNEQFF

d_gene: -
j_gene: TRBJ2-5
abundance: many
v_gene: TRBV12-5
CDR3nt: TGTGCTAGTGGTAATCCAGGGTGGGAGACCCAGTACTTC
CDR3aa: CASGNPGWETQYF

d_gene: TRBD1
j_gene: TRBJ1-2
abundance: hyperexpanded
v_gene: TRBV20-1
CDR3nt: TGCAGTTCTTGGAGGACAGGGACCTATGGCTACACCTTC
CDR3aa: CSSWRTGTYGYTF

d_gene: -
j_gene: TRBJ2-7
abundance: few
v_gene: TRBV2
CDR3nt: TGTGCCAGCAGCCAAGATTACAGGACTCCCTCTGTATTC
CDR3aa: CASSQDYRTPSVF

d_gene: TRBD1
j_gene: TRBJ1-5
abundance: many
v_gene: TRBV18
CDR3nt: TGTGCCAGCTCACCCGACAGGGCATACAATCAGCCCCAGCATTTT
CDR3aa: CASSPDRAYNQPQHF

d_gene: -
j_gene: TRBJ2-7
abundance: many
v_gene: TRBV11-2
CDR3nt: TGTGCCAGCAGCAAGGCCACAGGGATTTTCTACGAGCAGTACTTC
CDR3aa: CASSKATGIFYEQYF

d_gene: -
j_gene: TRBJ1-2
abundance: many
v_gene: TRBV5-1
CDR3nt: TGCGCCAGCAGCTTGGAAGCGGGAAGAGGCTATGGCTACACCTTC
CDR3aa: CASSLEAGRGYGYTF

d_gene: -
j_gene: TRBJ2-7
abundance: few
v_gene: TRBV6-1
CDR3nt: TGTGCCAGTGGAGGGTCTAGGACCTACGAGCAGTACTTC
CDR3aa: CASGGSRTYEQYF

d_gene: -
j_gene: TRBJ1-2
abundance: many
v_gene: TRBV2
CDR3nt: TGTGCCAGCAGTGACTTGGCAAACTATGGCTACACCTTC
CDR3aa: CASSDLANYGYTF

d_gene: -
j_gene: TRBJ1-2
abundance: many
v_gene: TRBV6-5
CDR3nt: TGTGCCAGCAGTACACGCGCAGGGAAGTGGAACTATGGCTACACCTTC
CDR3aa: CASSTRAGKWNYGYTF